A single sample is the source of the 7 T cell receptor beta chains below, sequenced in a study of CD8+ T cells in alopecia areata. Extraction and reverse transcription of RNA yielded cDNA as the sequencing template. Sequenced by immunoSEQ multiplex PCR; TCRdb stores in-frame clones only, minus some. The table has about 220,000 clones, about 50% seen once. Treatment denoted: oral pan-JAK inhibitor, 5-10 mg twice daily. Sequencing used CD4+ T cells sorted from blood, obtained at week 4, from a patient treated with tofacitinib. Every receptor here comes from a human donor with alopecia areata.

The genes are TRBV5-1 and TRBJ1-2, with D possibly matching TRBD1 (5 bases). The V end was cut by 3 bases, the J end by 8 bases, with 14 bases between. This CDR3 contains 13 residues. In germline, CDR1 is SGHRS, CDR2 YFSETQ. CDR3 sequence (DNA): TGCGCCAGCAGCTCGCCAAACCAGGGCGGCTACACCTTC. Its protein product is CASSSPNQGGYTF. The variable domain in full, with the rest retrieved from reference TRBV5-1 and TRBJ1-2, is KAGVTQTPRYLIKTRGQQVTLSCSPISGHRSVSWYQQTPGQGLQFLFEYFSETQRNKGNFPGRFSGRQFSNSRSEMNVSTLELGDSALYLCASSSPNQGGYTFGSGTRLTVV.

The chain carries TRBV18 and TRBJ1-1; a weak D match, TRBD1 (5 bases). The CDR3 runs to 14 residues. Per the germline V gene, CDR1 is KGHSH and CDR2 is LQKENI. Trimming shortened V by 6 bases and J by 1 base, and 12 bases separated the two germline ends. CDR3 amino acids: CASSTGTGNTEAFF. The CDR3 DNA reads TGTGCCAGCTCGACCGGGACGGGGAACACTGAAGCTTTCTTT.

On this clone itself: This sample also contains other DNA sequences that code for the same CDR3. This chain links TRBV29-1 with TRBJ1-1, with D maybe TRBD1 (5 bases). Trimming stripped 4 bases from V and 8 bases from J, with 11 bases between. Germline loops: CDR1 SQVTM, CDR2 ANQGSEA. There are 11 residues in the CDR3. The CDR3 reads CSVGGPTEAFF. The CDR3 region has the DNA TGCAGCGTTGGGGGCCCTACCGAAGCTTTCTTT.

The chain joins TRBV30 to TRBJ2-1, with TRBD1 matching over 7 bases. The CDR3 is 14 amino acids. Unmatched junction bases numbered 10, after V lost 3 bases and J lost 8 bases. The germline CDR1 and CDR2 sequences are GTSNPN and SVGIG (reference sequence). The CDR3 spells CAWSTGHRGDEQFF. The CDR3 region has the DNA TGTGCCTGGAGCACGGGACACAGGGGCGATGAGCAGTTCTTC.

This clone has at least ten counts. The rearrangement links TRBV9 to TRBJ1-1; D uncertain. Germline values: CDR1 SGDLS, CDR2 YYNGEE. The CDR3 runs 17 residues. V dropped 0 bases and J dropped 0 bases, with 15 bases sitting between them. CDR3 DNA sequence: TGTGCCAGCAGCGTAGACCCCGCCAGTCTCATGAACACTGAAGCTTTCTTT. As protein: CASSVDPASLMNTEAFF.

This clone was counted between two and nine times. Other nucleotide sequences in the sample specify the same CDR3. V is TRBV5-6 and J is TRBJ2-5; no clear D. Per germline, CDR1 SGHDT and CDR2 YYEEEE. This CDR3 is 14 amino acids long. Trimming removed 2 bases from V and 2 bases from J, with 10 bases in between. The DNA for the CDR3 is TGTGCCAGCAGCTTAGGGCCACCTCAAGAGACCCAGTACTTC. Protein sequence: CASSLGPPQETQYF.

This clone turned up a few times. The chain links TRBV29-1 to TRBJ2-4, with no clear D. The CDR3 length is 14 residues. Germline V gene sequence: CDR1 SQVTM, CDR2 ANQGSEA. V lost 6 bases to trimming and J lost 0 bases, with 12 bases between them. This CDR3 is CSVALLSAKNIQYF. DNA of the CDR3: TGCAGCGTCGCCCTCCTCTCAGCCAAAAACATTCAGTACTTC.